One sample yielded the 32 T cell receptor beta chains listed below, sequenced in a study of T cell repertoires in cytomegalovirus infection. Via MiXCR, TCRdb re-called the reads, giving one row per CDR3 protein. Seen here are 830,000 or so distinct CDR3 sequences, over 25% observed once, and the top ten hold around 11%. These receptors have no identified antigens. The input for sequencing was cultured CD8+ T cells from PBMCs, taken from culture after CMV antigen stimulation. These receptors were collected from a human donor in good health (CMV status not recorded). Some clones in this sample may be carry-over from other donors' samples.

The chain joins TRBV27 to TRBJ2-7; tentatively, D is TRBD1 (6 bases). Germline-derived CDR1 and CDR2 are MNHEY and SMNVEV (reference sequence). The CDR3 length is 14 residues. V dropped 6 bases and J dropped 1 base, with 13 bases sitting between them. Written as DNA, the CDR3 is TGTGCCAGCAGCCCCGCAGGGACATCCTACGAGCAGTACGTC. It specifies CASSPAGTSYEQYV.

This clonotype was picked up a small number of times. The chain has TRBV11-2 and TRBJ2-1; D is undetermined. The CDR3 runs 13 residues. V lost 8 bases and J lost 6, with 14 bases in between. Germline lookup yields CDR1 SGHAT and CDR2 FQNNGV. The CDR3 loop reads CASLSTVRNEQFF. Here the CDR3 DNA reads TGTGCCAGCTTAAGTACGGTCCGCAATGAGCAGTTCTTC.

The chain employs TRBV6-2 or TRBV6-3 and TRBJ1-1, with D unresolved. Per the germline V gene, CDR1 is MNHEY and CDR2 is SVGEGT. The CDR3 consists of 12 residues. V was pared by 8 bases and J by 4 bases, with 11 bases between. CDR3 protein: CASAPWGTEAFF. CDR3 sequence (DNA): TGTGCCAGCGCCCCTTGGGGCACTGAAGCTTTCTTT.

The genes are TRBV7-9 and TRBJ2-4, with 7 bases that match TRBD1. J was trimmed by 0 bases and V by 5 bases; bases with no gene match: 10. Germline CDR1 reads SEHNR; CDR2 reads FQNEAQ (reference sequence). CDR3 size: 17 residues. The CDR3 DNA sequence: TGTGCCAGCAGCCTCCTGGACAGGTCCCCAGCCAAAAACATTCAGTACTTC. Its translation: CASSLLDRSPAKNIQYF.

This clonotype has only a few counts. V is TRBV6-5 and J is TRBJ2-6; no clear D. CDR1 MNHEY and CDR2 SVGAGI come from the germline V gene. Trimming took off 2 bases at V and 0 bases at J, with 23 bases between the two ends. This CDR3 region has 21 residues. Written as DNA, the CDR3 is TGTGCCAGCAGTTACCGTATTCGGTATGGGGTGGGCCTCTCTGGGGCCAACGTCCTGACTTTC. This gives the protein CASSYRIRYGVGLSGANVLTF.

This clonotype was observed a handful of times. The chain uses TRBV7-9 and TRBJ2-7, with a possible D match to TRBD2 (6 bases). Germline V gene sequence: CDR1 SEHNR, CDR2 FQNEAQ (reference sequence). V was shortened by 5 bases and J by 7 bases, with 21 bases between the two germline ends. CDR3 length: 15 amino acids. The CDR3 DNA is TGTGCCAGCAGCGCCCAGGAGGGGTCCCAGGAGGAGCAGTACGTC. Translation: CASSAQEGSQEEQYV.

This clonotype was counted between two and nine times. The chain carries TRBV6-1 and TRBJ1-1, with D perhaps TRBD1 (5 bases). The ends were cut back, 4 bases at V and 4 bases at J, with 19 bases in the middle. The CDR3 loop spans 16 amino acids. Germline lookup yields CDR1 MNHNS and CDR2 SASEGT. The DNA of the CDR3 is TGTGCCAGCAGTGTGGTGCAGGGAGGGAAGGGCACTGAAGCTTTCTTT. This gives the protein CASSVVQGGKGTEAFF.

On this clonotype itself: One end of the junction does not line up with germline, which may come from a read error. The chain couples TRBV7-3 to TRBJ2-6; D may be TRBD1 (6 bases). The length of the CDR3 is 16 residues. Germline CDR1 is SGHTA and CDR2 is FQGTGA. CDR3 residues: CTSSLMGAEGANVLTF. CDR3 nucleotide sequence: TGTACCAGCAGCTTAATGGGGGCGGAAGGGGCCAACGTCCTGACTTTC.

CDR3 loop: CASSLTHFQETQYF. Here the CDR3 DNA reads TGTGCCAGCAGCTTAACCCACTTCCAAGAGACCCAGTACTTC. The chain combines TRBV11-2 with TRBJ2-5, with no clear D. The CDR3 sequence is 14 residues long. V was trimmed by 2 bases and J by 1 base, leaving 8 bases between them. Germline V lookup: CDR1 SGHAT, CDR2 FQNNGV.

The V call is TRBV5-1, the J call TRBJ2-1, with D possibly being TRBD1 (6 bases). V was clipped by 0 bases and J by 0 bases, with 16 bases between them. The CDR3 is made up of 18 amino acids. Germline V CDR1 and CDR2: SGHRS, YFSETQ. CDR3 coding DNA: TGCGCCAGCAGCTTGGGTCTTTTTGGGACATACTCCTACAATGAGCAGTTCTTC. Its protein is CASSLGLFGTYSYNEQFF.

This rearrangement joins TRBV29-1 to TRBJ1-1; D ambiguous. Germline V lookup: CDR1 SQVTM, CDR2 ANQGSEA. CDR3 size: 14 residues. V shed 4 bases and J shed 3 bases, with 15 bases lying between them. The CDR3 coding sequence is TGCAGCGTTGCTACCCAAAAATTTTACACTGAAGCTTTCTTT. Residues: CSVATQKFYTEAFF.

This rearrangement joins TRBV12-3 or TRBV12-4 to TRBJ1-2; unclear D gene. The CDR3 is 16 amino acids. V lost 3 bases and J 0 bases, leaving 14 bases between the germline ends. CDR3 loop: CASSLREELANYGYTF. The DNA of the CDR3 is TGTGCCAGCAGTTTGCGGGAGGAGCTAGCTAACTATGGCTACACCTTC.

V is TRBV4-3 and J is TRBJ2-2, with D unclear. CDR3 length equals 13 residues. Trimming took off 0 bases at V and 4 bases at J, with 3 bases between the two ends. Looked up from germline, CDR1 is LGHNA and CDR2 is YSLEER. CDR3 in DNA: TGCGCCAGCAGCCAAGAACGCACCGGGGAGCTGTTTTTT. Translated, it gives CASSQERTGELFF.

The rearrangement joins TRBV6-2 or TRBV6-3 to TRBJ2-7; D tentatively reads TRBD1 or TRBD2 (5 bases each). Germline V lookup: CDR1 MNHEY, CDR2 SVGEGT. V was trimmed by 2 bases and J by 2 bases, leaving 7 bases between them. The CDR3 spans 13 residues. The CDR3 bases are TGTGCCAGCAGTTACATGGGGGCCTACGAGCAGTACGTC. Residues: CASSYMGAYEQYV.

This clonotype was counted a few times. This chain connects TRBV6-5 to TRBJ1-2; the D gene is possibly TRBD1 (6 bases). The V end was cut by 7 bases, the J end by 7 bases, with 19 bases between. Looked up from germline, CDR1 is MNHEY and CDR2 is SVGAGI. This CDR3 region has 14 residues. The CDR3 bases are TGTGCCAGCACCCCCCGGGGACAAATCTTTGGCTACACCTTC. It specifies CASTPRGQIFGYTF.

This rearrangement joins TRBV7-6 to TRBJ2-5; 7 bases match TRBD2. CDR3 length equals 15 residues. Per the germline V gene, CDR1 is SGHVS and CDR2 is FNYEAQ. The V and J ends lost 1 base and 5 bases, in that order; junction bases with no gene match: 7. The CDR3 DNA is TGTGCCAGCAGCTTAGGGTGGACTAGATTTGAGACCCAGTACTTC. Encoded protein: CASSLGWTRFETQYF. Combining the CDR3 with reference TRBV7-6 and TRBJ2-5 gives the whole variable domain GAGVSQSPRYKVTKRGQDVALRCDPISGHVSLYWYRQALGQGPEFLTYFNYEAQQDKSGLPNDRFSAERPEGSISTLTIQRTEQRDSAMYRCASSLGWTRFETQYFGPGTRLLVL.

This chain joins TRBV5-4 and TRBJ2-7; 8 nucleotides align to TRBD2. The CDR3 contains 15 residues. Germline V gene lookup returns CDR1 SGHNT and CDR2 YYREEE (reference sequence). V lost 4 bases, J lost 5 bases, and 11 bases stayed unmatched. The CDR3 spells CASSQSGGLKHEQYV. CDR3 bases: TGTGCCAGCAGCCAAAGCGGGGGCCTCAAGCACGAGCAGTACGTC.

This clonotype was detected a few times. Here the CDR3 DNA reads TGTGCCAGCAAACCTGGACAGGGGACTCAGCCCCAGCATTTT. It is translated as CASKPGQGTQPQHF. This sequence joins TRBV27 and TRBJ1-5, with TRBD1 identical over 9 bases. The germline CDR1 and CDR2 sequences are MNHEY and SMNVEV (reference sequence). The CDR3 contains 14 residues. V trimming: 7 bases; J trimming: 6 bases; junction bases outside the gene matches: 7.

This clonotype ranks as large. The chain couples TRBV20-1 to TRBJ1-4; maybe TRBD1 (6 bases). This CDR3 is built from 17 residues. V dropped 0 bases and J dropped 3 bases, with 17 bases sitting between them. Germline CDR1 DFQATT, CDR2 SNEGSKA (reference sequence). The CDR3 nucleotides are TGCAGTGCTAGAGATGGAGGGACACCACGGCCTAATGAAAAACTGTTTTTT. Protein: CSARDGGTPRPNEKLFF.

V and J are TRBV4-3 and TRBJ1-1; no clear D gene. Trimming removed 1 base at V and 3 bases at J, with 9 bases between. This CDR3 spans 14 amino acids. Germline CDR1 and CDR2: LGHNA and YSLEER. The DNA for the CDR3 is TGCGCCAGCAGCCAAGGGGTCCAGTACACTGAAGCTTTCTTT. It yields the protein CASSQGVQYTEAFF.

The CDR3 DNA is TGTGCCAGCAGCTCTCTAGCGGGGGAATCTACCTCTGGGGCCAACGTCCTGACTTTC. This translates into CASSSLAGESTSGANVLTF. The genes are TRBV7-9 and TRBJ2-6, with TRBD2 matching 10 bases. With 4 bases clipped from V and 0 bases from J, the junction kept 9 bases outside the gene matches. Germline V lookup: CDR1 SEHNR, CDR2 FQNEAQ (reference sequence). CDR3 length equals 19 residues.

The gene calls are TRBV27 and TRBJ2-3, with D unresolved. The CDR3 loop spans 15 amino acids. The V and J ends lost 5 bases and 0 bases respectively, with 12 bases between them. Germline CDR1 is MNHEY and CDR2 is SMNVEV (reference sequence). As DNA, the CDR3 is TGTGCCAGCAGTCCCCAAATGTGGAGCACAGATACGCAGTATTTT. Protein: CASSPQMWSTDTQYF.

The genes are TRBV6-5 and TRBJ2-2; D is unresolved. This CDR3 region has 14 residues. Germline CDR1 reads MNHEY; CDR2 reads SVGAGI. V lost 3 bases and J 6 bases, leaving 11 bases between the germline ends. The CDR3 DNA reads TGTGCCAGCAGTTATGGGCGCCGCGCCGGGGAGCTGTTTTTT. Translation gives CASSYGRRAGELFF.

In the case of this clonotype: The junction shows a germline mismatch at one end, possibly a read error. The chain has TRBV5-6 and TRBJ2-7; D gene uncertain. The CDR3 covers 11 residues. CDR1 and CDR2 (germline): SGHDT, YYEEEE. The chain's CDR3 is CASSPGTNLSF. The CDR3 DNA reads as TGTGCCAGCAGTCCCGGAACCAACCTGTCCTTC.

The V and J genes are TRBV27 and TRBJ2-7; D may correspond to TRBD1 or TRBD2 (5 bases each). Deletions cut 2 bases from V and 0 bases from J, with 11 bases between. The CDR3 is 15 residues long. Germline CDR1 and CDR2: MNHEY and SMNVEV (reference sequence). CDR3 amino acids: CASSLTRESSYEQYF. CDR3 coding DNA: TGTGCCAGCAGTTTAACCAGGGAGAGCTCCTACGAGCAGTACTTC.

The chain links TRBV10-3 to TRBJ1-2, with D perhaps TRBD1 (6 bases). Germline CDR1 and CDR2: ENHRY and SYGVKD. The CDR3 length is 15 residues. The V and J ends lost 3 bases and 4 bases respectively, with 15 bases between them. The CDR3 region is CAISEVLRTAYGYTF. In DNA form, the CDR3 reads TGTGCCATCAGTGAAGTCCTTAGGACAGCCTATGGCTACACCTTC.

The rearrangement links TRBV6-6 to TRBJ1-2; tentative D call: TRBD1 (5 bases). The CDR3 contains 13 residues. Per germline, CDR1 MNHNY and CDR2 SVGAGI (reference sequence). Trimming cost V 7 bases and J 6 bases, with 15 bases left between them. The CDR3 region has the DNA TGTGCCAGCACTCCCGAGGGGTTCGATGGCTACACCTTC. This gives the protein CASTPEGFDGYTF.

This clonotype was found a few times. The V and J genes are TRBV7-9 and TRBJ2-1; 9 nucleotides align to TRBD2. CDR1 is SEHNR and CDR2 is FQNEAQ in the germline V gene (reference sequence). The V and J ends lost 5 bases and 6 bases, in that order; junction bases with no gene match: 8. The CDR3 consists of 15 residues. CDR3 in DNA: TGTGCCAGCAGCCTAGATAGCGGGGGACCCAATGAGCAGTTCTTC. As protein: CASSLDSGGPNEQFF.

This clonotype occurred many times. The rearrangement joins TRBV7-2 to TRBJ2-2; TRBD2 might be the D (5 bases). The V gene lost 2 bases and the J gene lost 4 bases, with 17 bases spanning the gap. The CDR3 spans 17 residues. Germline loops: CDR1 SGHTA, CDR2 FQGNSA. The CDR3 DNA reads TGTGCCAGCAGCTTACCAGCGGACTCCGCCCCCACCGGGGAGCTGTTTTTT. This codes for CASSLPADSAPTGELFF.

The V and J genes are TRBV28 and TRBJ2-3; 7 bases are a match to TRBD2. The CDR3 extends over 19 amino acids. V dropped 2 bases and J dropped 2; count of bases not matched to a gene: 16. Looked up from germline, CDR1 is MDHEN and CDR2 is SYDVKM. CDR3 region: CASSLVRTSVESFTDTQYF. The CDR3 DNA follows: TGTGCCAGCAGTTTAGTCCGTACTAGCGTTGAATCCTTCACAGATACGCAGTATTTT.

In DNA form, the CDR3 reads TGTGCCAGCCGACCTGGGGCGGACGGGAGTGGCTACACCTTC. Translated: CASRPGADGSGYTF. The gene calls are TRBV5-8 and TRBJ1-2; D is possibly TRBD1 (5 bases). The germline V and J ends were trimmed by 7 bases and 7 bases, with 20 bases remaining between them. This CDR3 has 14 residues. Germline-derived CDR1 and CDR2 are SGHTS and YDEGEE.

The V and J genes are TRBV7-4 and TRBJ2-3; 8 bases match TRBD2. Germline assignment: CDR1 SGHVT and CDR2 SQSDAQ. Trimming cost V 4 bases and J 2 bases; bases outside gene matches: 5. This CDR3 has 15 residues. The CDR3 loop reads CASSSTSESTDTQYF. The CDR3 region has the DNA TGTGCCAGCAGCTCGACTAGCGAGTCCACAGATACGCAGTATTTT. The complete variable domain, with remaining parts taken from reference TRBV7-4 and TRBJ2-3, reads GAGVSQSPRYKVAKRGRDVALRCDSISGHVTLYWYRQTLGQGSEVLTYSQSDAQRDKSGRPSGRFSAERPERSVSTLKIQRTEQGDSAVYLCASSSTSESTDTQYFGPGTRLTVL.